The 26 T cell receptor beta chains below were found in one sample sequenced in a study of T cells in Graves' hyperthyroidism and ophthalmopathy. TCR beta CDR3 region amplification was performed from RNA transcripts. In the first-round RT-PCR of the TCR CDR3, the HTBI primer set was used. Via MiXCR, TCRdb re-called the multiplex PCR reads, giving one row per CDR3 protein. The sample contains around 300,000 distinct CDR3 sequences, roughly 14% of which appear only once. The material sequenced was blood. The receptor source for this set is a woman aged 30 to 39 with Graves' hyperthyroidism.

There are many counts of this clonotype. CDR3 sequence reads: CASSLVRQETQYF. In nucleotides, the CDR3 is TGTGCCAGCAGCTTAGTTAGGCAAGAGACCCAGTACTTC. V and J are TRBV7-2 and TRBJ2-5; D not resolved. Germline V gene data show CDR1 as SGHTA and CDR2 as FQGNSA. V shed 1 base and J shed 2 bases, with 5 bases lying between them. The CDR3 length is 13 residues.

This clonotype showed up just once. The rearrangement uses TRBV29-1 and TRBJ1-2; D perhaps matches TRBD1 (5 bases). The CDR3 covers 13 residues. V lost 7 bases, J lost 0 bases, and 12 bases lay in between. Germline V gene data show CDR1 as SQVTM and CDR2 as ANQGSEA. The chain's CDR3 is CSAFDSSNYGYTF. Here the CDR3 DNA reads TGCAGCGCCTTCGACAGCTCTAACTATGGCTACACCTTC.

The chain couples TRBV29-1 to TRBJ1-2; D remains unclear. V was cut by 0 bases and J by 6 bases, with 11 bases left in between. Germline loops: CDR1 SQVTM, CDR2 ANQGSEA. The CDR3 is made up of 13 amino acids. The CDR3 reads CSVEDGGSDGYTF. CDR3 sequence (DNA): TGCAGCGTTGAAGACGGAGGGTCTGATGGCTACACCTTC.

This clonotype was observed at least ten times. The CDR3 nucleotides are TGTGCCAGCAGCACCCGGGATAGCGGGGGGGATGAGCAGTTCTTC. It is translated as CASSTRDSGGDEQFF. The V gene is TRBV11-3, the J gene TRBJ2-1; 11 nucleotides line up with TRBD2. The V gene end was trimmed by 5 bases and the J gene end by 8 bases; junction bases not matched to a gene: 8. The CDR3 covers 15 residues. The V gene's germline CDR1 is SGHNT and CDR2 YENEEA.

This clonotype appeared many times. This sequence joins TRBV12-3 or TRBV12-4 and TRBJ1-5, with 9 bases lining up with TRBD1. The CDR3 consists of 15 residues. With V trimmed by 6 bases and J by 5 bases, 8 bases remained unmatched. In DNA, the CDR3 is TGTGCCAGCAGCCCAAATACAGGGGGCCATCAGCCCCAGCATTTT. Protein: CASSPNTGGHQPQHF.

The V call is TRBV28, the J call TRBJ1-1; the D gene is possibly TRBD1 (5 bases). CDR1 is MDHEN and CDR2 is SYDVKM in the germline V gene. The CDR3 has 15 residues. Trimming removed 4 bases from V and 5 bases from J, with 17 bases in between. In nucleotides, the CDR3 is TGTGCCAGCAGTTCCCGAGGAAGGGGCTGGACTGAAGCTTTCTTT. Translating it yields CASSSRGRGWTEAFF.

This clonotype was counted ten times or more. The V gene is TRBV27, the J gene TRBJ1-1; 8 bases map to TRBD1. The CDR3 consists of 16 residues. J lost 4 bases, V lost 5 bases, and 12 bases had no gene match. CDR1 is MNHEY and CDR2 is SMNVEV in the germline V gene (reference sequence). CDR3 DNA sequence: TGTGCCAGCAGTACACTAACAGGGGGGCGACGCACTGAAGCTTTCTTT. The encoded protein is CASSTLTGGRRTEAFF.

V and J are TRBV12-3 or TRBV12-4 and TRBJ2-5; 8 bases match TRBD2. The CDR3 sequence is 15 residues long. The V segment lost 4 bases and the J segment 5 bases; nucleotides outside the gene matches: 9. The DNA for the CDR3 is TGTGCCAGCAGTTCCCTGGTAGCGGGAATCGAGACCCAGTACTTC. Its protein is CASSSLVAGIETQYF.

The chain combines TRBV29-1 with TRBJ2-5; TRBD1 matches at 10 bases. Germline assignment: CDR1 SQVTM and CDR2 ANQGSEA. The CDR3 spans 14 residues. The junction had 9 bases not matched to a gene; V was cut back by 6 bases and J by 5 bases. In nucleotides, the CDR3 is TGCAGCGTCGTCCGGACAGGGGGACGGGAGACCCAGTACTTC. This encodes CSVVRTGGRETQYF.

There are a few counts of this clonotype. The chain uses TRBV19 and TRBJ2-7; D call uncertain. The V gene lost 3 bases and the J gene lost 0 bases, with 9 bases spanning the gap. The length of the CDR3 is 14 residues. The V gene's germline CDR1 is LNHDA and CDR2 SQIVND (reference sequence). CDR3 in amino acids: CASSMVVSSYEQYF. CDR3 nucleotide sequence: TGTGCCAGTAGTATGGTAGTGAGCTCCTACGAGCAGTACTTC.

In regard to this clonotype: The CDR3 carries no conserved terminal phenylalanine or tryptophan, so it likely arises from a read error. The chain employs TRBV11-2 and TRBJ2-3, with D hard to call. V lost 6 bases, J lost 2 bases, and 12 bases lay in between. The CDR3 totals 14 residues. The V gene's germline CDR1 is SGHAT and CDR2 FQNNGV. In nucleotides, the CDR3 is TGTGCCAGCAGACATCCCAGACTCACAGATACGCAGTATTGT. It specifies CASRHPRLTDTQYC.

Here the CDR3 reads CASSERQLPEAFF. As DNA, the CDR3 is TGTGCCAGCAGTGAGAGACAGCTTCCTGAAGCTTTCTTT. The rearrangement links TRBV25-1 to TRBJ1-1, with D perhaps matching TRBD1 (5 bases). Germline assignment: CDR1 MGHDK and CDR2 SYGVNS. The V and J ends lost 3 bases and 6 bases respectively, with 11 bases between them. This CDR3 has 13 amino acids. The full variable domain, completed using reference TRBV25-1 and TRBJ1-1, is EADIYQTPRYLVIGTGKKITLECSQTMGHDKMYWYQQDPGMELHLIHYSYGVNSTEKGDLSSESTVSRIRTEHFPLTLESARPSHTSQYLCASSERQLPEAFFGQGTRLTVV.

This clonotype was detected ten times or more. The chain couples TRBV15 to TRBJ1-2; D perhaps matches TRBD1 (6 bases). Trimming shortened V by 5 bases and J by 3 bases, and 19 bases separated the two germline ends. The V gene's germline CDR1 is LNHNV and CDR2 YYDKDF (reference sequence). The CDR3 is made up of 16 amino acids. The CDR3, as DNA: TGTGCCACCAGCCCCCAGTCGGGGGGCCCCCACTATGGCTACACCTTC. Encoded protein: CATSPQSGGPHYGYTF.

The rearrangement uses TRBV9 and TRBJ2-3; 8 positions match TRBD1. This CDR3 has 13 residues. CDR1 is SGDLS and CDR2 is YYNGEE in the germline V gene. Trimming cost V 6 bases and J 3 bases; bases outside gene matches: 3. CDR3 nucleotides: TGTGCCAGCACACGGACAGGGACAGATACGCAGTATTTT. Protein: CASTRTGTDTQYF.

V gene TRBV7-2 combines with J gene TRBJ2-7; possible D gene TRBD1, 5 bases. CDR1 is SGHTA, CDR2 FQGNSA, per germline. The CDR3 is 12 amino acids. Trimming removed 6 bases from V and 3 bases from J, with 9 bases in between. The CDR3 sequence: CASRLDSYEQYF. DNA for the CDR3: TGTGCCAGCAGACTCGACAGCTACGAGCAGTACTTC.

This clonotype has only a few counts. This may stem from a read error, because a much larger clone lies one nucleotide away. The chain employs TRBV24-1 and TRBJ1-2; D gene uncertain. Trimming pared 4 bases from V and 4 bases from J, leaving 12 bases between. Per germline, CDR1 KGHDR and CDR2 SFDVKD. The CDR3 covers 14 residues. DNA of the CDR3: TGTGCCACCAGTGACGAGAGAGCTAGCTATGGCTACACCTTC. Protein sequence: CATSDERASYGYTF.

This clonotype has a count of ten or more. This chain joins TRBV6-2 or TRBV6-3 and TRBJ2-3; TRBD2 agrees at 11 bases. The CDR3 consists of 14 residues. Germline V gene data show CDR1 as MNHEY and CDR2 as SVGEGT. V was pared by 6 bases and J by 5 bases, with 4 bases of the junction left unmatched. This CDR3 reads CASSFTSGRDTQYF. As DNA, the CDR3 is TGTGCCAGCAGCTTTACTAGCGGGAGAGATACGCAGTATTTT.

This clonotype was seen repeatedly, ten times or more. V and J are TRBV12-3 or TRBV12-4 and TRBJ2-4; perhaps D is TRBD1 or TRBD2 (5 bases each). The V and J ends lost 6 bases and 4 bases respectively, with 13 bases between them. The CDR3 totals 14 residues. The chain's CDR3 is CASSTGTDKNIQYF. The CDR3, as DNA: TGTGCCAGCAGCACCGGGACGGATAAAAACATTCAGTACTTC.

This clonotype was seen more than once but under ten times. The rearrangement uses TRBV20-1 and TRBJ1-2; 12 bases match TRBD1. Germline values: CDR1 DFQATT, CDR2 SNEGSKA (reference sequence). The CDR3 sequence is 15 residues long. Trimming cost V 6 bases and J 11 bases; bases outside gene matches: 16. The CDR3 is CSAPREGQGAEVYTF. The DNA of the CDR3 is TGCAGTGCCCCAAGAGAGGGACAGGGGGCAGAGGTGTACACCTTC.

In its sample, this clonotype was seen many times. The V call is TRBV28, the J call TRBJ2-3; 7 bases map to TRBD1. CDR1 MDHEN and CDR2 SYDVKM come from the germline V gene. V was pared by 6 bases and J by 7 bases, with 16 bases of the junction left unmatched. The CDR3 contains 16 residues. CDR3 sequence reads: CASRTRQGPGRYTQYF. As DNA, the CDR3 is TGTGCCAGCAGGACCCGACAGGGTCCAGGCCGTTATACGCAGTATTTT. The full variable domain, completed using reference TRBV28 and TRBJ2-3, is DVKVTQSSRYLVKRTGEKVFLECVQDMDHENMFWYRQDPGLGLRLIYFSYDVKMKEKGDIPEGYSVSREKKERFSLILESASTNQTSMYLCASRTRQGPGRYTQYFGPGTRLTVL.

The gene calls are TRBV10-3 and TRBJ2-7; TRBD2 aligns across 8 bases. Germline loops: CDR1 ENHRY, CDR2 SYGVKD. The CDR3 contains 18 residues. The V and J ends lost 2 bases and 3 bases, in that order; junction bases with no gene match: 15. The CDR3 DNA is TGTGCCATCAGTGAGCCAACGGGCGGGGGGAAGGCCCTCTACGAGCAGTACTTC. Encoded protein: CAISEPTGGGKALYEQYF.

This clonotype was detected ten times or more. The J gene is TRBJ2-1, the V gene TRBV28; D gene unclear. V lost 4 bases and J 9 bases, leaving 13 bases between the germline ends. Germline lookup yields CDR1 MDHEN and CDR2 SYDVKM. CDR3 length: 13 residues. CDR3 coding DNA: TGTGCCAGCAGTTCCCTTGATCTGCTTGAGCAGTTCTTC. As protein: CASSSLDLLEQFF.

This clonotype was recorded many times. This chain joins TRBV6-1 and TRBJ2-5; 9 bases match TRBD2. Trimming took 8 bases from V and 4 from J; bases not matched to a gene: 23. This CDR3 has 19 residues. Germline lookup yields CDR1 MNHNS and CDR2 SASEGT. CDR3 residues: CASVTRRVAGEGARETQYF. The CDR3 DNA reads TGTGCCAGCGTAACCCGTCGGGTAGCGGGAGAAGGGGCGCGAGAGACCCAGTACTTC.

This clonotype was detected only a few times. This rearrangement joins TRBV20-1 to TRBJ2-1; no reliable D call. CDR1 DFQATT and CDR2 SNEGSKA come from the germline V gene (reference sequence). This CDR3 has 15 residues. V gave up 4 bases and J gave up 0 bases, with 13 bases separating them. CDR3 DNA: TGCAGTGCTATGGGGATCTCAGGCTCCTACAATGAGCAGTTCTTC. It translates to CSAMGISGSYNEQFF.

Concerning this clonotype: This may arise from a read error, as a much more abundant clone is one base away. The rearrangement uses TRBV20-1 and TRBJ2-7, with 9 nucleotides matching TRBD2. CDR3 length: 16 amino acids. Germline CDR1 DFQATT, CDR2 SNEGSKA (reference sequence). The CDR3 coding sequence is TGCAGTGCTAGGGGACTAGCTAACCCCTTCGAATACGAGGAGTACTTC. Residues: CSARGLANPFEYEEYF.

This clonotype was counted ten times or more. V usage is TRBV7-2 and J usage is TRBJ1-4, with unresolved D. V was cut by 2 bases and J by 0 bases, with 13 bases left in between. The CDR3 runs to 17 residues. Per germline, CDR1 SGHTA and CDR2 FQGNSA. The CDR3 DNA reads TGTGCCAGCAGCTTAAGACCCGTCGGAACAACTAATGAAAAACTGTTTTTT. This encodes CASSLRPVGTTNEKLFF.